A selection of T cell receptor beta chains follows, all from one sample in a study of T-cell memory formation after mild COVID-19. In TCRdb, the 5' RACE reads were re-called with MiXCR into one record per CDR3 protein. The sample has roughly 500,000 distinct CDR3 sequences, just over 20% seen once. The sequencing input was PBMCs or a T cell subset sorted from them (not recorded which). The receptors were sampled from an adult woman who had mild COVID-19 (a few samples of this study predate the infection). Cell type and time point are not known. Both conserved end residues are part of each CDR3. The D gene is left open where the match is weak. Clone size is stated in some rows and not others, as once, few, many or a class when expanded.

j_call | d_call | clone_size | v_call | cdr3_aa | cdr3_nt
TRBJ2-3 | - | - | TRBV20-1 | CSARETGLRADTQYF | TGCAGTGCTAGGGAAACCGGACTGAGGGCGGATACGCAGTATTTT
TRBJ2-2 | TRBD1 | few | TRBV20-1 | CSAARGRVNGELFF | TGCAGTGCAGCGAGGGGGCGCGTTAACGGGGAGCTGTTTTTT
TRBJ2-7 | TRBD2 | - | TRBV6-6 | CASQTSGKYEQYF | TGTGCCAGTCAGACTAGCGGAAAATACGAGCAGTACTTC
TRBJ1-4 | - | - | TRBV7-9 | CASCEGGPTTNEKLFF | TGTGCCAGCTGTGAAGGGGGACCCACAACTAATGAAAAACTGTTTTTT
TRBJ1-2 | - | many | TRBV7-9 | CASSFAETRIYGYTF | TGTGCCAGCAGCTTTGCAGAGACTCGGATCTATGGCTACACCTTC
TRBJ2-1 | - | once | TRBV7-9 | CASSHLRWDMERDEQFF | TGTGCCAGCAGCCACCTCCGGTGGGACATGGAGAGGGATGAGCAGTTCTTC
TRBJ1-2 | - | - | TRBV12-3/TRBV12-4 | CASSLTGQGYTF | TGTGCCAGCAGTTTAACAGGGCAGGGCTACACCTTC
TRBJ2-1 | TRBD2 | - | TRBV5-5 | CASSGGLATNEQFF | TGTGCCAGCAGCGGGGGACTAGCGACCAATGAGCAGTTCTTC
TRBJ2-7 | - | - | TRBV21-1 | CASRSEFSHEQYF | TGTGCCAGCCGGTCCGAATTCTCTCACGAGCAGTACTTC
TRBJ2-2 | TRBD1 | - | TRBV20-1 | CSALRTGEVGGELFF | TGCAGTGCCCTGCGGACAGGGGAGGTTGGCGGGGAGCTGTTTTTT
TRBJ1-2 | - | - | TRBV2 | CASSSENYGYTF | TGTGCCAGCAGCTCAGAAAACTATGGCTACACCTTC
TRBJ2-7 | - | - | TRBV19 | CASSEGPSYEQYF | TGTGCCAGTAGTGAAGGACCCTCCTACGAGCAGTACTTC
TRBJ2-7 | - | few | TRBV6-6 | CASSYSAGNLRQYF | TGTGCCAGCAGTTACTCGGCAGGCAATCTACGGCAGTACTTC
TRBJ1-5 | - | few | TRBV6-1 | CASSEGVVQPQHF | TGTGCCAGCAGTGAAGGTGTCGTCCAGCCCCAGCATTTT
TRBJ1-2 | - | few | TRBV7-4 | CASSFKDSQHDGYTF | TGTGCCAGCAGCTTTAAGGACTCCCAGCACGATGGCTACACCTTC